This entry lists 4 T cell receptor beta chains sequenced from one sample in a study of T-cell memory formation after mild COVID-19. Each CDR3 protein gets one entry after TCRdb re-called the 5' RACE reads with MiXCR. The repertoire has about 350,000 distinct CDR3 sequences, roughly 13% of them found once; the top ten carry approximately 22%. The sample consisted of PBMCs or a T cell subset sorted from them (not recorded which). The receptors were sampled from a man younger than 35 who had mild COVID-19 (a few samples of this study predate the infection). Cell type and time point are not known.

V usage is TRBV7-2 and J usage is TRBJ2-2; tentatively, D is TRBD1 (5 bases). The germline V and J ends were trimmed by 2 bases and 7 bases, with 8 bases remaining between them. This CDR3 has 13 amino acids. Per the germline V gene, CDR1 is SGHTA and CDR2 is FQGNSA. This CDR3 is CASSLQGIGELFF. The CDR3 nucleotides read TGTGCCAGCAGCTTACAGGGTATCGGGGAGCTGTTTTTT.

The sample holds a few counts of this clonotype. The chain joins TRBV6-2 or TRBV6-3 to TRBJ2-7; 9 nucleotides agree with TRBD2. This CDR3 is 15 amino acids long. Per germline, CDR1 MNHEY and CDR2 SVGEGT. The trim removed 2 bases at V and 3 bases at J, leaving 5 bases unmatched. The CDR3 coding sequence is TGTGCCAGCAGTTACCCCGGGACTAGCCTCTACGAGCAGTACTTC. Amino acid sequence: CASSYPGTSLYEQYF.

The chain has TRBV7-2 and TRBJ1-1; TRBD1 might be the D (5 bases). Germline assignment: CDR1 SGHTA and CDR2 FQGNSA. V was cut by 2 bases and J by 3 bases, with 10 bases left in between. The CDR3 contains 14 residues. The CDR3 region is CASSLQGMDTEAFF. The CDR3 nucleotides read TGTGCCAGCAGCTTACAGGGCATGGACACTGAAGCTTTCTTT.

This clonotype was seen more than once but under ten times. This chain links TRBV20-1 with TRBJ2-7; D is tentatively TRBD1 or TRBD2 (5 bases each). Germline lookup yields CDR1 DFQATT and CDR2 SNEGSKA (reference sequence). This CDR3 comprises 13 residues. Trimming took off 0 bases at V and 3 bases at J, with 9 bases between the two ends. The CDR3 spells CSAREGRSYEQYV. Here the CDR3 DNA reads TGCAGTGCTAGAGAGGGACGGAGCTACGAGCAGTACGTC.